One sample yielded the 8 T cell receptor beta chains listed below, sequenced in a study of blood T cells in healthy people across ages. It was with a sample-barcoded 5' primer and a J-beta primer mix that a second PCR of about 6 to 12 cycles was run. TCRdb re-called the 5' RACE reads through MiXCR, storing one row per CDR3 protein. Altogether some 1.1 million distinct CDR3 sequences are present, around two fifths being singletons, with the ten largest covering approximately 14%. Sequenced input: blood. These receptors all stem from a man aged 18-30 years in good health.

There are a few counts of this clonotype. This chain uses TRBV25-1 with TRBJ2-5, with 7 bases identical to TRBD1. From germline, CDR1 is MGHDK and CDR2 SYGVNS. The trim removed 4 bases at V and 2 bases at J, leaving 7 bases unmatched. CDR3 length: 15 amino acids. As DNA, the CDR3 is TGTGCCAGCAGTGCCCAGACAGGGTGGCAAGAGACCCAGTACTTC. Translation: CASSAQTGWQETQYF. Variable domain in full (rest from reference TRBV25-1 and TRBJ2-5): EADIYQTPRYLVIGTGKKITLECSQTMGHDKMYWYQQDPGMELHLIHYSYGVNSTEKGDLSSESTVSRIRTEHFPLTLESARPSHTSQYLCASSAQTGWQETQYFGPGTRLLVL.

The chain is built from TRBV20-1 and TRBJ1-4; 8 nucleotides align to TRBD1. Germline V gene lookup returns CDR1 DFQATT and CDR2 SNEGSKA (reference sequence). V shed 2 bases and J 6 bases; nucleotides not matched to a gene: 2. There are 13 residues in the CDR3. CDR3 region: CSARPDRDEKLFF. CDR3 nucleotides: TGCAGTGCTAGACCGGACAGGGATGAAAAACTGTTTTTT.

The V call is TRBV12-3 or TRBV12-4, the J call TRBJ1-5, with D tentatively TRBD1 (5 bases). The CDR3 has 14 amino acids. V dropped 6 bases and J dropped 5 bases, with 14 bases sitting between them. The CDR3: CASSQTDPDQPQHF. CDR3 DNA sequence: TGTGCCAGCAGCCAGACAGACCCTGATCAGCCCCAGCATTTT.

The V and J genes are TRBV4-1 and TRBJ1-5; no clear D. V lost 0 bases to trimming and J lost 6 bases, with 9 bases between them. CDR3 length equals 14 residues. CDR1 is MGHRA, CDR2 YSYEKL, per germline. The CDR3 protein is CASSQDPRSQPQHF. CDR3 in DNA: TGCGCCAGCAGCCAAGATCCTCGGAGTCAGCCCCAGCATTTT.

This clonotype appeared many times. This chain uses TRBV5-1 with TRBJ2-1; D may be TRBD1 or TRBD2 (5 bases each). Germline lookup yields CDR1 SGHRS and CDR2 YFSETQ. This CDR3 spans 15 amino acids. The V and J ends lost 0 bases and 4 bases respectively, with 11 bases between them. The CDR3 loop reads CASSLAGTDYNEQFF. DNA for the CDR3: TGCGCCAGCAGCTTGGCAGGGACGGATTACAATGAGCAGTTCTTC.

This clonotype has more than one count but fewer than ten. This chain uses TRBV12-3 or TRBV12-4 with TRBJ2-6; 8 bases match TRBD1. This CDR3 has 15 residues. Unmatched junction bases numbered 6, after V lost 5 bases and J lost 6 bases. The CDR3: CASSGTGPLANVLTF. CDR3 sequence (DNA): TGTGCCAGCAGTGGGACAGGTCCCTTGGCCAACGTCCTGACTTTC.

About this clonotype: The junction departs from the called germline gene at one end, perhaps through a read error. The chain has TRBV7-2 and TRBJ1-4; no reliable D call. Germline CDR1 SGHTA, CDR2 FQGNSA. The CDR3 contains 16 residues. CDR3 sequence: CACSLNGAGTNEKLFF. CDR3 nucleotide sequence: TGTGCCTGCAGCTTAAATGGAGCGGGAACTAATGAAAAACTGTTTTTT.

The CDR3 coding sequence is TGTGCCAGCAGCCCTCAACTGCCCGACGAGCAGTACTTC. Translation: CASSPQLPDEQYF. This sequence joins TRBV13 and TRBJ2-7, with unresolved D. Germline assignment: CDR1 PRHDT and CDR2 FYEKMQ (reference sequence). The ends were cut back, 5 bases at V and 5 bases at J, with 13 bases in the middle. CDR3 size: 13 residues.